Listed here are 25 T cell receptor beta chains from one sample, sequenced in a study of molecular identifiers for immune sequencing clone quantification. TCRdb itself ran the PCR reads through MiXCR, one entry per CDR3 protein. This sample yields over 600,000 distinct CDR3 sequences, of which nearly 20% are seen a single time; 0.85% to 0.9% belongs to the top ten. The sequenced sample was naive CD8+ T cells from blood, with Jurkat cell RNA spiked in. Subset denoted: FACS-sorted CD8+CD4-CCR7+CD45RA+ naive T cells. The receptors shown here come from a human donor in good health. Some libraries in this study had Jurkat cell RNA spiked in.

At least ten counts were recorded for this clonotype. The chain is built from TRBV9 and TRBJ2-7, with 7 bases aligning to TRBD1. This CDR3 is built from 13 residues. Germline V gene sequence: CDR1 SGDLS, CDR2 YYNGEE. Trimming at V came to 2 bases and at J to 7 bases, leaving 6 bases not matched to a gene. The CDR3 protein is CASSVDRRGEQYF. The CDR3 DNA reads as TGTGCCAGCAGCGTGGACAGGAGAGGGGAGCAGTACTTC.

This clonotype showed up many times. The chain has TRBV9 and TRBJ2-3; D is possibly TRBD1 (5 bases). The CDR3 runs to 15 residues. Germline V gives CDR1 SGDLS, CDR2 YYNGEE. Trimming removed 6 bases from V and 1 base from J, with 15 bases in between. CDR3: CASNEQGIGTDTQYF. The CDR3, as DNA: TGTGCCAGCAACGAGCAGGGTATCGGCACAGATACGCAGTATTTT. The variable domain in full, completed from reference TRBV9 and TRBJ2-3, reads DSGVTQTPKHLITATGQRVTLRCSPRSGDLSVYWYQQSLDQGLQFLIQYYNGEERAKGNILERFSAQQFPDLHSELNLSSLELGDSALYFCASNEQGIGTDTQYFGPGTRLTVL.

This clonotype was recorded at least ten times. The genes are TRBV29-1 and TRBJ2-5, with a tentative D call TRBD2 (6 bases). The germline CDR1 and CDR2 sequences are SQVTM and ANQGSEA. This CDR3 has 11 amino acids. V lost 8 bases and J lost 2, with 9 bases in between. The CDR3 spells CSRDLQETQYF. The DNA for the CDR3 is TGCAGCCGGGACTTACAAGAGACCCAGTACTTC.

This clonotype was seen a few times. The rearrangement joins TRBV11-2 to TRBJ2-1, with 8 positions matching TRBD2. The V segment lost 2 bases and the J segment 7 bases; nucleotides outside the gene matches: 7. CDR1 SGHAT and CDR2 FQNNGV come from the germline V gene. The CDR3 has 15 residues. The DNA for the CDR3 is TGTGCCAGCAGCTTATTGAGCGGGAGTTCGAATGAGCAGTTCTTC. Translated, it gives CASSLLSGSSNEQFF.

This clonotype has just a few counts. The germline gene is not matched at one end of the junction; a read error may be the cause. The chain is built from TRBV7-2 and TRBJ2-1; D call uncertain. This CDR3 has 14 amino acids. Germline V CDR1 and CDR2: SGHTA, FQGNSA. The CDR3, as DNA: TGTGCCGGCAGCTCGTTATTGGACTACAATGAGCAGTTCTTC. Translating gives CAGSSLLDYNEQFF.

This clonotype was found a few times. The junction does not match germline at one end; this may be a read error. The CDR3 is CASGQASKNTEAFF. CDR3 DNA: TGCGCCAGCGGCCAAGCGAGCAAGAACACTGAAGCTTTCTTT. The chain recombines TRBV4-1 with TRBJ1-1, with D hard to call. In germline, CDR1 is MGHRA, CDR2 YSYEKL. This CDR3 has 14 residues.

This clonotype was recorded at least ten times. The chain carries TRBV28 and TRBJ2-7, with 7 bases lining up with TRBD2. With V trimmed by 5 bases and J by 3 bases, 7 bases remained unmatched. Germline loops: CDR1 MDHEN, CDR2 SYDVKM. This CDR3 contains 14 residues. The CDR3: CASSNSGTNYEQYF. Written as DNA, the CDR3 is TGTGCCAGCAGTAACTCCGGGACTAACTACGAGCAGTACTTC.

Many counts were recorded for this clonotype. The J gene is TRBJ1-1, the V gene TRBV4-3; D is undetermined. Trimming took off 1 base at V and 0 bases at J, with 3 bases between the two ends. The germline V gene has CDR1 LGHNA and CDR2 YSLEER. There are 13 residues in the CDR3. The CDR3 region is CASSQVLNTEAFF. The DNA for the CDR3 is TGCGCCAGCAGCCAAGTCCTGAACACTGAAGCTTTCTTT.

This clonotype was picked up one time. This likely comes from a read error, as the CDR3 has no conserved phenylalanine or tryptophan at its end. The chain is built from TRBV28 and TRBJ1-5; D unclear. The CDR3 is 14 amino acids. In germline, CDR1 is MDHEN, CDR2 SYDVKM. In DNA, the CDR3 is TGTGCCAACAGTTTATTGGCGAGCAATCAGCCCCAGCATCTT. Translation gives CANSLLASNQPQHL.

This clonotype was picked up many times. This chain connects TRBV7-9 to TRBJ2-7; 8 nucleotides match TRBD1. V gave up 5 bases and J gave up 0 bases; unmatched junction bases: 9. Germline V lookup: CDR1 SEHNR, CDR2 FQNEAQ (reference sequence). The CDR3 runs 16 residues. CDR3 sequence reads: CASSARTGLDSYEQYF. The CDR3 DNA reads as TGTGCCAGCAGCGCCCGGACAGGGTTGGACTCCTACGAGCAGTACTTC.

Ten or more counts support this clonotype. The J gene is TRBJ1-1, the V gene TRBV7-9, with D tentatively TRBD1 (5 bases). From germline, CDR1 is SEHNR and CDR2 FQNEAQ (reference sequence). The CDR3 length is 15 residues. Deletions cut 5 bases from V and 0 bases from J, with 13 bases between. This CDR3 is CASSLPLGLNTEAFF. In DNA, the CDR3 is TGTGCCAGCAGCCTCCCTTTGGGGCTGAACACTGAAGCTTTCTTT.

This clonotype came up a few times. V and J are TRBV5-1 and TRBJ2-1; 8 bases align to TRBD1. This CDR3 is built from 13 residues. Germline values: CDR1 SGHRS, CDR2 YFSETQ. The ends lost 5 bases at V and 8 bases at J; junction bases unmatched: 6. CDR3 sequence: CASSYGQGDEQFF. The CDR3, as DNA: TGCGCCAGCAGTTACGGACAGGGAGATGAGCAGTTCTTC.

This clonotype was picked up a small number of times. The chain links TRBV20-1 to TRBJ2-1, with D perhaps TRBD2 (6 bases). CDR1 and CDR2 from the germline V gene are DFQATT and SNEGSKA (reference sequence). V was cut by 6 bases and J by 8 bases, with 23 bases left in between. The CDR3 is 15 amino acids. The CDR3, as DNA: TGCAGTGCCAAACCCCGGGACTTCCAAATCGATGAGCAGTTCTTC. Its translation is CSAKPRDFQIDEQFF.

This clonotype was seen a handful of times. The chain links TRBV7-6 to TRBJ1-4; D ambiguous. Trimming left V 1 base short and J 4 bases short, with 10 bases between. CDR3 length equals 15 residues. Germline lookup yields CDR1 SGHVS and CDR2 FNYEAQ. DNA of the CDR3: TGTGCCAGCAGCTTAGGTTCCGGGGTTAATGAAAAACTGTTTTTT. Translating gives CASSLGSGVNEKLFF.

The gene calls are TRBV5-5 and TRBJ2-7; a weak D match, TRBD1 (5 bases). The length of the CDR3 is 16 residues. V was shortened by 0 bases and J by 1 base, with 14 bases between the two germline ends. Germline values: CDR1 SGHKS, CDR2 YYEKEE (reference sequence). The CDR3 sequence: CASSLGVQGPSYEQYF. The CDR3 coding sequence is TGTGCCAGCAGCTTGGGGGTTCAGGGCCCATCCTACGAGCAGTACTTC.

The chain employs TRBV23-1 and TRBJ2-1; 8 nucleotides line up with TRBD2. TRBV23-1 is filed as an ORF, its function uncertain. The CDR3 totals 19 residues. V lost 4 bases, J lost 1 base, and 15 bases stayed unmatched. CDR3 sequence (DNA): TGCGCCAGCAGTCGTATCCTCTATCGGACTAGCAGTTCCTACAATGAGCAGTTCTTC. Translated: CASSRILYRTSSSYNEQFF.

Notes on this clonotype: Mismatch with germline at one junction end may stem from a read error. The CDR3, as DNA: TGTGCCGGCAGCTTGCTGTTGGCTGAAGCTTTCTTT. Translation gives CAGSLLLAEAFF. The gene calls are TRBV5-6 and TRBJ1-1, with D hard to call. Germline CDR1 reads SGHDT; CDR2 reads YYEEEE. There are 12 residues in the CDR3.

Concerning this clonotype itself: The junction shows a germline mismatch at one end, possibly a read error. V usage is TRBV7-2 and J usage is TRBJ2-1; 11 nucleotides align to TRBD1. Germline loops: CDR1 SGHTA, CDR2 FQGNSA. The CDR3 is 15 amino acids. This CDR3 is CASSSGTGGVYEQSF. The DNA of the CDR3 is TGTGCCAGCAGCTCCGGGACAGGGGGTGTCTATGAGCAGTCCTTC.

The table lists this clonotype with many counts. CDR3 amino acids: CAISEGSGYGQPQHF. Written as DNA, the CDR3 is TGTGCCATCAGTGAGGGGTCAGGGTACGGTCAGCCCCAGCATTTT. This chain joins TRBV10-3 and TRBJ1-5; possible D gene TRBD1, 5 bases. Germline V gene lookup returns CDR1 ENHRY and CDR2 SYGVKD. This CDR3 region has 15 residues. V lost 2 bases and J 6 bases, leaving 14 bases between the germline ends.

This clonotype was seen only a few times. The V and J genes are TRBV10-2 and TRBJ2-3, with 13 positions matching TRBD2. CDR3 size: 16 residues. Germline loops: CDR1 WSHSY, CDR2 SAAADI. V shed 0 bases, J shed 5 bases, and the junction held 2 bases outside the gene matches. The DNA for the CDR3 is TGCGCCAGCAGTGAGTCGACTAGCGGGGGGTTAGATACGCAGTATTTT. Encoded protein: CASSESTSGGLDTQYF.

About this clonotype itself: Possible read error: a much larger clone is one base away. The chain has TRBV7-9 and TRBJ2-3; TRBD2 might be the D (5 bases). Per germline, CDR1 SEHNR and CDR2 FQNEAQ (reference sequence). The CDR3 runs 15 residues. CDR3 amino acids: CAILVGSSATDTQCF. The CDR3 nucleotides are TGTGCCATCCTTGTCGGAAGTAGCGCCACAGATACGCAGTGTTTT.

Concerning this clonotype itself: A much larger clonotype is one base distant, so this may be a read error. The chain couples TRBV5-1 to TRBJ1-4; 9 bases fit TRBD1. Germline V gives CDR1 SGHRS, CDR2 YFSETQ. CDR3 length equals 18 residues. DNA of the CDR3: TGCGCCGGCAGCTCGATCCAGACGGGACAGGGTCCTAATGAAAAACTGTTTTTT. It specifies CAGSSIQTGQGPNEKLFF. Full variable domain (missing parts from reference TRBV5-1 and TRBJ1-4): KAGVTQTPRYLIKTRGQQVTLSCSPISGHRSVSWYQQTPGQGLQFLFEYFSETQRNKGNFPGRFSGRQFSNSRSEMNVSTLELGDSALYLCAGSSIQTGQGPNEKLFFGSGTQLSVL.

This clonotype was seen more than once but under ten times. The V and J genes are TRBV12-3 or TRBV12-4 and TRBJ1-2, with a possible D match to TRBD1 (5 bases). There are 14 residues in the CDR3. V lost 6 bases, J lost 1 base, and 12 bases lay in between. CDR3 in amino acids: CASSLRGGNYGYTF. The CDR3 coding sequence is TGTGCCAGCAGCCTAAGGGGTGGTAACTATGGCTACACCTTC.

On this clonotype: This clone may be a read error of a much larger clone one base away. This chain links TRBV12-3 or TRBV12-4 with TRBJ1-1, with D unresolved. Trimming cost V 11 bases and J 0 bases, with 25 bases left between them. The length of the CDR3 is 17 residues. CDR3 loop: CACSERPPGLMNTEAFF. DNA for the CDR3: TGTGCCTGTAGTGAACGCCCTCCAGGACTCATGAACACTGAAGCTTTCTTT.

In regard to this clonotype: A much bigger clone sits one base away, suggesting this may be a read error. The CDR3 sequence is CASSLSFRAGSSQPQHF. The CDR3 DNA sequence: TGTGCCAGCAGTCTTAGTTTCCGAGCAGGGAGCAGTCAGCCCCAGCATTTT. This chain links TRBV28 with TRBJ1-5, with D maybe TRBD1 (5 bases). The germline gives CDR1 MDHEN, CDR2 SYDVKM. This CDR3 has 17 amino acids.